Listed below are T cell receptor beta chains from one sample, sequenced in a study of identical twins. TCRdb redid the calling of the 5' RACE reads with MiXCR, one entry per CDR3 protein. The table shows fewer than 250,000 distinct CDR3 sequences, with 6% to 8% occurring only once. The same sample was also studied in work on yellow fever vaccine responses in identical twins.

Sequences were obtained from CD8+ T cells sorted from blood. All receptors come from a woman aged 18-29 years in good health. Both conserved end residues are part of each CDR3. Rows give clone size only sometimes, using once, few, many, or a class for an expanded clone.

V	J	size	CDR3
TRBV5-6	TRBJ2-3	.	CASSLRMDSRDTQYF
TRBV6-1	TRBJ1-1	few	CASSTTGTNTEAFF
TRBV7-9	TRBJ1-4	.	CASSLGGGGEKLFF
TRBV29-1	TRBJ2-1	many	CSVEGTSGRAYNEQFF
TRBV5-1	TRBJ1-1	few	CASSLDRARRDTEAFF
TRBV19	TRBJ2-4	.	CASSIDLRGAKNIQYF
TRBV12-3/TRBV12-4	TRBJ1-5	few	CASSLLPGQPQHF
TRBV7-3	TRBJ2-1	few	CASSSLSGTSYNEQFF
TRBV4-2	TRBJ2-1	many	CASSPYGGEDYNEQFF
TRBV25-1	TRBJ2-1	few	CASSEGQGSSYNEQFF
TRBV7-9	TRBJ2-1	.	CASSLGADEQFF
TRBV5-5	TRBJ2-5	many	CASSSTDRGGQETQYF
TRBV28	TRBJ1-6	few	CASSSLTDNSPLHF
TRBV4-1	TRBJ1-5	few	CASSQAQGSNQPQHF
TRBV20-1	TRBJ2-1	.	CSARAKGGGYNEQFF
TRBV7-6	TRBJ2-7	few	CASSSPPREQYF
TRBV12-3/TRBV12-4	TRBJ1-1	few	CASNFGGMNTEAFF
TRBV10-2	TRBJ2-7	.	CASSEPSGNEQYF
TRBV3-1	TRBJ2-4	many	CASSQERGREWNIQYF
TRBV5-6	TRBJ2-1	many	CASSLGTAYNEQFF
TRBV6-5	TRBJ2-7	.	CASSYLLAGGYEQYF
TRBV29-1	TRBJ1-1	many	CSAEGGTNTEAFF
TRBV24-1	TRBJ2-2	few	CATEPTLGSGGELFF
TRBV10-3	TRBJ1-1	.	CATMAGGLTEAFF
TRBV7-9	TRBJ2-5	many	CASSLSIGVEETQYF
TRBV4-1	TRBJ2-1	few	CASSQEESSYNEQFF
TRBV2	TRBJ2-5	.	CASSEVVAGGETQYF
TRBV9	TRBJ2-1	.	CASSESPRLAGGDNEQFF
TRBV25-1	TRBJ2-7	few	CASTKYAGRGHYEQYF
TRBV5-1	TRBJ2-7	many	CASSFTSGYEQYF
TRBV12-3/TRBV12-4	TRBJ1-1	few	CASRRKNTEAFF
TRBV15	TRBJ1-1	many	CATSRDLGGGEAFF
TRBV15	TRBJ1-5	.	CATALGNQPQHF
TRBV6-1	TRBJ2-5	few	CASSPRDNLQETQYF
TRBV5-1	TRBJ2-1	.	CASSLTSGSSGGNEQFF
TRBV29-1	TRBJ2-2	many	CSVDAPGKNTGELFF
TRBV7-3	TRBJ2-1	few	CASSLTTSGRAESYNEQFF
TRBV7-8	TRBJ2-1	many	CASSPAYNEQFF
TRBV4-2	TRBJ2-3	many	CASSQDDRRTDTQYF
TRBV10-3	TRBJ1-1	many	CATGTGERNTEAFF
TRBV4-1	TRBJ1-1	many	CASSQDRGRGAFF
TRBV11-2	TRBJ2-1	few	CASSSRQGWFF
TRBV7-9	TRBJ2-7	.	CASSLAWTSGGSYEQYF
TRBV9	TRBJ1-1	.	CASSDRTTEAFF
TRBV3-1	TRBJ2-2	few	CASSQVGQGGTGELFF
TRBV29-1	TRBJ2-1	many	CSAQDDSGFDEQFF
TRBV2	TRBJ1-2	few	CAILGGTGYTF
TRBV12-3/TRBV12-4	TRBJ2-7	few	CASSPQNGRAYEQYF
TRBV29-1	TRBJ2-3	many	CSVYLGETDTQYF
TRBV12-3/TRBV12-4	TRBJ2-1	few	CASSDRGSEQFF
TRBV20-1	TRBJ2-5	.	CSAGSGLAGNLFQETQYF
TRBV6-4	TRBJ1-5	.	CASSDKEGQPQHF
TRBV7-9	TRBJ2-7	many	CASSLAAGVSYEQYF
TRBV15	TRBJ1-5	few	CATSRGTGEFQPQHF